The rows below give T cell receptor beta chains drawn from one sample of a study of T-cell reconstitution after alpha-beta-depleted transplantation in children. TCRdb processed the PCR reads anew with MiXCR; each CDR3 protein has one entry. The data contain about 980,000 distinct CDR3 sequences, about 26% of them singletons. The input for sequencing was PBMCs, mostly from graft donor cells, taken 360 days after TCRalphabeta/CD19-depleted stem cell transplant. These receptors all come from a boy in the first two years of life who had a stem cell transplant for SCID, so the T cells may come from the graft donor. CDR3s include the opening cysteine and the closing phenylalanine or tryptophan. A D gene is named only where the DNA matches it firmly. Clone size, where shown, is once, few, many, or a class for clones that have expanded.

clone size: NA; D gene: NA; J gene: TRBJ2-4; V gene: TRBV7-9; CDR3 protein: CASTRGNIQYF; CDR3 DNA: TGTGCCAGCACCAGGGGAAACATTCAGTACTTC
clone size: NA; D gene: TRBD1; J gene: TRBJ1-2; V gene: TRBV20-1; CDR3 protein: CSASRDRHQWGYTF; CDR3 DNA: TGCAGTGCTAGCCGGGACAGGCACCAATGGGGCTACACCTTC
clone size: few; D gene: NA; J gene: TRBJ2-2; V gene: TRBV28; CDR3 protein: CASSFPPWGTRDTGELFF; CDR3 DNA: TGTGCCAGCAGCTTCCCTCCCTGGGGTACGCGAGACACCGGGGAGCTGTTTTTT
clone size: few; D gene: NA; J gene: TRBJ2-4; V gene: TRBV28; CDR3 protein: CASSPQTVSKNIQYF; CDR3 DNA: TGTGCCAGCAGTCCGCAGACAGTATCCAAAAACATTCAGTACTTC
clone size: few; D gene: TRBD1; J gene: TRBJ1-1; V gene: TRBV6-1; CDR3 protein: CASSPTWTGMTEAFF; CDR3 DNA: TGTGCCAGCAGTCCAACCTGGACAGGGATGACTGAAGCTTTCTTT
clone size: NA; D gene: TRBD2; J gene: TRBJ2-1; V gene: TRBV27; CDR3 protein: CASSLSAGVRYNEQFF; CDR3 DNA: TGTGCCAGCAGTTTATCCGCGGGGGTTCGATACAATGAGCAGTTCTTC
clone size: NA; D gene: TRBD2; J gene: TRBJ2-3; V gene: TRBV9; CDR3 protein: CASSVGTLAANTQYF; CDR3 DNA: TGTGCCAGCAGCGTAGGGACCCTAGCGGCAAATACGCAGTATTTT
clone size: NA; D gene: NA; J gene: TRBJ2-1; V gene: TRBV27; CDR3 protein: CASSFDREGYNEQFF; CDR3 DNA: TGTGCCAGCAGTTTTGACAGGGAGGGGTACAATGAGCAGTTCTTC
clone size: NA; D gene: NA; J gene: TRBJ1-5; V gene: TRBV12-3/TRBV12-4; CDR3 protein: CASSFWGNNQPQHF; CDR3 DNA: TGTGCCAGCAGTTTTTGGGGAAACAATCAGCCCCAGCATTTT
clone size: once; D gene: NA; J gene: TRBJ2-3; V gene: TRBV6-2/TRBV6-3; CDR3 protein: CASSYSRDNTDTQYF; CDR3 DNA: TGTGCCAGCAGTTACTCGCGGGATAACACAGATACGCAGTATTTT
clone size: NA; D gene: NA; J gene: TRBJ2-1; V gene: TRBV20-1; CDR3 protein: CSVLGGGWYNEQFF; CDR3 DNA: TGCAGTGTCCTCGGGGGAGGTTGGTACAATGAGCAGTTCTTC
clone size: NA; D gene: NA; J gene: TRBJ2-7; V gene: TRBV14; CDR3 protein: CASSQDTREPSYEQYF; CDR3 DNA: TGTGCCAGCAGCCAAGATACCCGGGAACCTTCCTACGAGCAGTACTTC
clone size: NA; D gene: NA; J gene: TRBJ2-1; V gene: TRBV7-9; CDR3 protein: CASSPPPNNEQFF; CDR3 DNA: TGTGCCAGCAGCCCGCCCCCCAACAATGAGCAGTTCTTC
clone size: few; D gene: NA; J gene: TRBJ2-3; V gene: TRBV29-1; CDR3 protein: CSVEDRGGFTDTQYF; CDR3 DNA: TGCAGCGTTGAAGATCGAGGCGGATTCACAGATACGCAGTATTTT
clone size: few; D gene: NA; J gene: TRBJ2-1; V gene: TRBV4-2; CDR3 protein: CASSQIARFF; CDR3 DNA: TGTGCCAGCAGCCAAATCGCTCGCTTCTTC
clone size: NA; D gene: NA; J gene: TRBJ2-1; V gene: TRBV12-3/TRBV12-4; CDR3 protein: CASMTWTPNEQFF; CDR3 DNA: TGTGCCAGCATGACTTGGACGCCCAATGAGCAGTTCTTC
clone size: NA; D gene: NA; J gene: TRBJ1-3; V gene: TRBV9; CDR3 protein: CASSVLPSQPAGNTIYF; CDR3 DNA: TGTGCCAGCAGCGTACTTCCAAGTCAGCCCGCTGGAAACACCATATATTTT
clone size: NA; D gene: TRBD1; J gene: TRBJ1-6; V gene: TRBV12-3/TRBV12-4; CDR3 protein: CASSPGQGSSYNSPLHF; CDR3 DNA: TGTGCCAGCAGCCCGGGACAGGGAAGTTCCTATAATTCACCCCTCCACTTT
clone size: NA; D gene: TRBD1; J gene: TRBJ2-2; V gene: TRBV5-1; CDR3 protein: CASRQGAATGELFF; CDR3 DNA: TGCGCCAGCAGGCAGGGGGCGGCCACCGGGGAGCTGTTTTTT
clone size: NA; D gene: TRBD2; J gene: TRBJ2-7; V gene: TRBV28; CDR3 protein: CASRGGTSLPYEQYF; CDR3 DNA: TGTGCCAGCCGGGGGGGGACTAGTCTTCCCTACGAGCAGTACTTC